The 18 T cell receptor beta chains listed next were all sequenced from one sample in a study of shared clonotypes between healthy human individuals. CD8 cells classed as naive were CD45RO-negative and positively selected for CCR7, excluding terminally differentiated effector memory CD45RA+ cells. Sequencing used immunoSEQ multiplex PCR; TCRdb keeps in-frame clones, though not all of them. The sample yields hundreds of thousands of clones, nearly 98% seen once. The sample was naive CD8+ T cells sorted from blood. The receptors were sampled from a man aged 25 to 45 in good health.

J is TRBJ2-3 and V is TRBV9, with D hard to call. The V gene lost 0 bases and the J gene lost 0 bases, with 8 bases spanning the gap. In germline, CDR1 is SGDLS, CDR2 YYNGEE. The CDR3 has 15 residues. CDR3 coding DNA: TGTGCCAGCAGCGTAGTAGGGTCAAGCACAGATACGCAGTATTTT. This gives the protein CASSVVGSSTDTQYF.

V and J are TRBV5-4 and TRBJ2-7, with D perhaps matching TRBD1 (6 bases). The CDR3 length is 13 residues. Germline V gene sequence: CDR1 SGHNT, CDR2 YYREEE (reference sequence). The V end lost 0 bases, the J end lost 5 bases, and 9 bases lay between the germline ends. As DNA, the CDR3 is TGTGCCAGCAGCTTGGGGGGACAAAACGAGCAGTACTTC. Its protein is CASSLGGQNEQYF.

The chain links TRBV15 to TRBJ2-7, with D tentatively TRBD1 (5 bases). The V end was cut by 8 bases, the J end by 3 bases, with 11 bases between. The CDR3 runs to 12 residues. CDR1 is LNHNV and CDR2 is YYDKDF in the germline V gene (reference sequence). The CDR3 here is CATQDTGYEQYF. Written as DNA, the CDR3 is TGTGCCACCCAGGACACGGGCTACGAGCAGTACTTC.

The chain links TRBV7-6 to TRBJ2-7; 11 positions match TRBD2. V gave up 5 bases and J gave up 6 bases; unmatched junction bases: 12. The CDR3 length is 16 residues. Per germline, CDR1 SGHVS and CDR2 FNYEAQ. The CDR3 nucleotides are TGTGCCAGCAGCCCCCCCTCGACTAGCGGGACTCGCGAGCAGTACTTC. Its protein product is CASSPPSTSGTREQYF.

The chain recombines TRBV7-9 with TRBJ2-7, with D perhaps matching TRBD2 (6 bases). Per the germline V gene, CDR1 is SEHNR and CDR2 is FQNEAQ (reference sequence). Trimming shortened V by 5 bases and J by 5 bases, and 28 bases separated the two germline ends. CDR3 length equals 18 residues. DNA for the CDR3: TGTGCCAGCAGCCAAGATCGGGAGAGGGTCTGGGAGTACGACGAGCAGTACTTC. Protein sequence: CASSQDRERVWEYDEQYF.

The chain recombines TRBV5-1 with TRBJ2-1; 8 bases line up with TRBD2. The germline CDR1 and CDR2 sequences are SGHRS and YFSETQ. J lost 10 bases, V lost 0 bases, and 6 bases had no gene match. CDR3 length: 14 residues. In DNA form, the CDR3 reads TGCGCCAGCAGCTTGGGAGATAGCGGGACCGAGCAGTTCTTC. Translation gives CASSLGDSGTEQFF.

The CDR3 sequence: CASSLGVTGGDEQFF. The CDR3 DNA sequence: TGTGCCAGCAGTTTAGGTGTCACGGGGGGTGATGAGCAGTTCTTC. The rearrangement uses TRBV27 and TRBJ2-1; 7 nucleotides line up with TRBD2. The J segment lost 8 bases and the V segment lost 2 bases, leaving 9 bases of the junction unmatched. Germline loops: CDR1 MNHEY, CDR2 SMNVEV (reference sequence). The CDR3 runs 15 residues.

The rearrangement uses TRBV28 and TRBJ2-7, with 10 nucleotides matching TRBD2. The CDR3 runs to 14 residues. CDR1 and CDR2 from the germline V gene are MDHEN and SYDVKM. The junction had 4 bases not matched to a gene; V was cut back by 6 bases and J by 2 bases. The CDR3, as DNA: TGTGCCAGCAGCTCGGGACTAGCGACCTACGAGCAGTACTTC. Its protein is CASSSGLATYEQYF.

The rearrangement links TRBV6-5 to TRBJ2-1; D may be TRBD1 or TRBD2 (5 bases each). V gave up 0 bases and J gave up 9 bases, with 9 bases separating them. Germline V lookup: CDR1 MNHEY, CDR2 SVGAGI. The CDR3 consists of 13 residues. The CDR3 protein is CASSYSVGTEQFF. CDR3 bases: TGTGCCAGCAGTTACTCTGTGGGGACTGAGCAGTTCTTC.

V is TRBV27 and J is TRBJ2-1, with D possibly TRBD2 on 6 matching bases. V lost 7 bases, J lost 0 bases, and 16 bases lay in between. CDR1 and CDR2 from the germline V gene are MNHEY and SMNVEV (reference sequence). The CDR3 runs 16 residues. The CDR3 loop reads CASTAYGGSSYNEQFF. The CDR3 region has the DNA TGTGCCAGCACGGCATACGGGGGTAGCTCCTACAATGAGCAGTTCTTC.

CDR3 region: CASSLGGQADQPQHF. Here the CDR3 DNA reads TGTGCCAGCAGCTTGGGAGGACAGGCCGATCAGCCCCAGCATTTT. The chain is built from TRBV5-6 and TRBJ1-5, with 7 bases fitting TRBD1. Trimming removed 0 bases from V and 5 bases from J; junction bases left unmatched: 5. Germline V lookup: CDR1 SGHDT, CDR2 YYEEEE. The CDR3 totals 15 residues.

V gene TRBV7-9 combines with J gene TRBJ2-5; tentative D call: TRBD2 (5 bases). The CDR3 runs to 16 residues. V was trimmed by 5 bases and J by 5 bases, leaving 21 bases between them. CDR1 and CDR2 from the germline V gene are SEHNR and FQNEAQ (reference sequence). The CDR3 region is CASSPPGVAGWETQYF. CDR3 coding DNA: TGTGCCAGCAGCCCACCCGGGGTAGCAGGTTGGGAGACCCAGTACTTC.

V usage is TRBV4-1 and J usage is TRBJ1-5, with D perhaps matching TRBD1 (5 bases). The CDR3 spans 14 residues. Per germline, CDR1 MGHRA and CDR2 YSYEKL. V lost 1 base and J lost 6, with 10 bases in between. In DNA form, the CDR3 reads TGCGCCAGCAGCCAAGGGGCGGGGGGTCAGCCCCAGCATTTT. Protein sequence: CASSQGAGGQPQHF.

The gene calls are TRBV7-2 and TRBJ2-7; the D gene is possibly TRBD1 (5 bases). Trimming removed 1 base from V and 0 bases from J, with 16 bases in between. The germline CDR1 and CDR2 sequences are SGHTA and FQGNSA. This CDR3 contains 17 residues. CDR3 sequence: CASSLDRLKTTSYEQYF. The CDR3 DNA reads as TGTGCCAGCAGCTTAGACAGGCTAAAAACAACCTCCTACGAGCAGTACTTC.

This clone is a singleton in its sample. V usage is TRBV2 and J usage is TRBJ2-5; 7 bases line up with TRBD1. The CDR3 length is 16 residues. Germline assignment: CDR1 SNHLY and CDR2 FYNNEI. V lost 1 base and J lost 5; bases outside the gene matches: 10. The chain's CDR3 is CASSEGQGPRWETQYF. The CDR3 coding sequence is TGTGCCAGCAGTGAAGGACAGGGACCGCGGTGGGAGACCCAGTACTTC.

V and J are TRBV29-1 and TRBJ1-2; TRBD1 is a possible D gene (5 bases). In germline, CDR1 is SQVTM, CDR2 ANQGSEA. Trimming removed 6 bases at V and 1 base at J, with 15 bases between. The CDR3 spans 14 residues. The CDR3 DNA sequence: TGCAGCGTAGCCGGGACCGAAGATAACTATGGCTACACCTTC. It specifies CSVAGTEDNYGYTF. Supplemented by reference TRBV29-1 and TRBJ1-2, the full variable domain reads SAVISQKPSRDICQRGTSLTIQCQVDSQVTMMFWYRQQPGQSLTLIATANQGSEATYESGFVIDKFPISRPNLTFSTLTVSNMSPEDSSIYLCSVAGTEDNYGYTFGSGTRLTVV.

The chain combines TRBV9 with TRBJ2-3; TRBD2 agrees at 8 bases. With 3 bases clipped from V and 2 bases from J, the junction kept 11 bases outside the gene matches. Germline V lookup: CDR1 SGDLS, CDR2 YYNGEE. The CDR3 loop spans 17 amino acids. The CDR3 nucleotides are TGTGCCAGCAGCGCTCAGGCGGGGGGTGCGGCCACAGATACGCAGTATTTT. Protein product: CASSAQAGGAATDTQYF.

The rearrangement joins TRBV28 to TRBJ2-7; D not certain. This CDR3 comprises 13 residues. Germline V gives CDR1 MDHEN, CDR2 SYDVKM. V lost 3 bases and J lost 1, with 7 bases in between. CDR3 residues: CASSFVYSYEQYF. The CDR3 DNA is TGTGCCAGCAGTTTCGTCTATTCCTACGAGCAGTACTTC.